What follows are 10 T cell receptor beta chains derived from one specimen sequenced in a study of identical twins. TCRdb re-derived calls from the 5' RACE reads in MiXCR, one entry per CDR3 protein. The data show a few hundred thousand distinct CDR3 sequences, more than 9% seen once. The same sample was also used in a study of yellow fever vaccine responses in identical twins.

The material sequenced was PBMCs. The receptor set was obtained from a woman younger than 35 in good health.

V usage is TRBV10-3 and J usage is TRBJ2-6, with TRBD2 as a possible D gene (5 bases). The V end lost 11 bases, the J end lost 0 bases, and 20 bases lay between the germline ends. Germline CDR1 and CDR2: ENHRY and SYGVKD. There are 17 residues in the CDR3. The CDR3 spells CAARRDLLFSGANVLTF. DNA of the CDR3: TGTGCCGCCCGCCGGGATCTCCTATTCTCTGGGGCCAACGTCCTGACTTTC.

In this sample, this clonotype turned up a few times. The chain has TRBV5-5 and TRBJ2-7; either TRBD1 or TRBD2 may fit D (5 bases each). CDR3 size: 14 residues. V gave up 5 bases and J gave up 6 bases, with 18 bases separating them. CDR1 SGHKS and CDR2 YYEKEE come from the germline V gene (reference sequence). Here the CDR3 reads CASRGFGGNGEQYF. The DNA of the CDR3 is TGTGCCAGCAGGGGATTTGGGGGTAACGGCGAGCAGTACTTC.

This clonotype appeared many times. The chain carries TRBV6-5 and TRBJ2-1; the match to TRBD1 covers 10 bases. Germline lookup yields CDR1 MNHEY and CDR2 SVGAGI. The CDR3 loop spans 15 amino acids. The trim removed 2 bases at V and 6 bases at J, leaving 4 bases unmatched. The DNA of the CDR3 is TGTGCCAGCAGTTACGGGGACAGGGGCGGCAATGAGCAGTTCTTC. Translation gives CASSYGDRGGNEQFF.

This clonotype came up a few times. J is TRBJ1-2 and V is TRBV2; D gene uncertain. The CDR3 runs 12 residues. V was shortened by 7 bases and J by 2 bases, with 8 bases between the two germline ends. The germline V gene encodes CDR1 SNHLY and CDR2 FYNNEI. The CDR3 sequence is CASMLTNYGYTF. The CDR3 DNA is TGTGCCAGCATGCTTACAAACTATGGCTACACCTTC.

The chain recombines TRBV4-3 with TRBJ2-7, with TRBD2 matching 10 bases. Germline lookup yields CDR1 LGHNA and CDR2 YSLEER. J gave up 0 bases and V 4 bases, and 3 bases lay outside the gene matches. This CDR3 region has 15 residues. The CDR3 loop is CASSPGLADSYEQYF. DNA of the CDR3: TGCGCCAGCAGCCCCGGACTAGCGGACTCCTACGAGCAGTACTTC.

This clonotype occurred a few times. CDR3 nucleotide sequence: TGCAGTGCTGGGCTACAGGGGTCCCCCTACCTTAATGAGCAGTTCTTC. Translated, it gives CSAGLQGSPYLNEQFF. The chain carries TRBV20-1 and TRBJ2-1, with TRBD1 matching 7 bases. The CDR3 has 16 residues. The germline gives CDR1 DFQATT, CDR2 SNEGSKA (reference sequence). V lost 5 bases and J lost 7; bases outside the gene matches: 17.

This chain uses TRBV7-2 with TRBJ2-3; a weak D match, TRBD2 (5 bases). The CDR3 runs to 15 residues. Germline CDR1 and CDR2: SGHTA and FQGNSA. Trimming removed 0 bases from V and 8 bases from J, with 15 bases in between. This CDR3 is CASSLAGTSFVTQYF. CDR3 coding DNA: TGTGCCAGCAGCTTAGCTGGTACTAGTTTTGTTACGCAGTATTTT. The full variable domain, with the rest looked up from reference TRBV7-2 and TRBJ2-3, is GAGVSQSPSNKVTEKGKDVELRCDPISGHTALYWYRQSLGQGLEFLIYFQGNSAPDKSGLPSDRFSAERTGGSVSTLTIQRTQQEDSAVYLCASSLAGTSFVTQYFGPGTRLTVL.

The rearrangement links TRBV6-1 to TRBJ1-2; D gene uncertain. The germline V and J ends were trimmed by 6 bases and 2 bases, with 13 bases remaining between them. This CDR3 is built from 14 residues. CDR1 is MNHNS, CDR2 SASEGT, per germline. The CDR3 nucleotides are TGTGCCAGCAGCACCACCGACAAGAACTATGGCTACACCTTC. Residues: CASSTTDKNYGYTF.

The sample holds a few counts of this clonotype. The rearrangement links TRBV12-3 or TRBV12-4 to TRBJ2-2; the D gene is possibly TRBD2 (7 bases). Trimming stripped 3 bases from V and 0 bases from J, with 11 bases between. The CDR3 loop spans 16 amino acids. The CDR3 coding sequence is TGTGCCAGCAGTTTCGGAGGGGGGGCGAACACCGGGGAGCTGTTTTTT. Translation: CASSFGGGANTGELFF.

This clonotype was counted at least ten times. V usage is TRBV29-1 and J usage is TRBJ2-3; TRBD1 is a possible D gene (5 bases). The CDR3 sequence is 13 residues long. Per germline, CDR1 SQVTM and CDR2 ANQGSEA. V lost 3 bases, J lost 6 bases, and 13 bases lay in between. The CDR3 loop reads CSVERQGEDTQYF. CDR3 coding DNA: TGCAGCGTTGAGCGGCAGGGTGAGGATACGCAGTATTTT.